The rows below give T cell receptor beta chains drawn from one sample of a study of blood T cell repertoires in COVID-19. Repertoires were generated with immunoSEQ multiplex PCR, while TCRdb's copy carries only in-frame clones and drops some. The sample holds fewer than 110,000 clones, approximately 86% seen once. The sequencing input was peripheral blood. Receptors were obtained from a human donor in a cohort sampled during active COVID-19. CDR3s include the opening cysteine and the closing phenylalanine or tryptophan. The D gene is left open where the match is weak. The size entry is marked missing in some rows and otherwise reads once, few, many or a size class.

>-|TRBV5-4|-|TRBJ2-3
CASSLPGYVSSTDTQYF
TGTGCCAGCAGCTTACCAGGATACGTCTCTAGCACAGATACGCAGTATTTT
>-|TRBV10-2|-|TRBJ1-2
CASRSMGADYGYTF
TGCGCCAGCAGAAGTATGGGGGCGGACTATGGCTACACCTTC
>-|TRBV15|-|TRBJ1-6
CATSRDGQGSNSPLHF
TGTGCCACCAGCAGAGATGGGCAGGGCTCGAATTCACCCCTCCACTTT
>-|TRBV19|-|TRBJ1-1
CAHPGRNEAFF
TGTGCCCATCCGGGAAGGAACGAAGCTTTCTTT
>-|TRBV27|TRBD1|TRBJ2-1
CASRRTGGNEQFF
TGTGCCAGCCGAAGGACAGGGGGCAATGAGCAGTTCTTC
>-|TRBV19|TRBD2|TRBJ2-3
CASSQTSGGPNTQYF
TGTGCCAGTAGTCAGACTAGCGGGGGGCCCAATACGCAGTATTTT
>-|TRBV10-1|-|TRBJ1-4
CASSEGGQGGEKLFF
TGCGCCAGCAGTGAGGGTGGCCAGGGCGGTGAAAAACTGTTTTTT
>-|TRBV9|-|TRBJ2-4
CASSGRRRGKNIQYF
TGTGCCAGCAGCGGACGACGGAGGGGAAAAAACATTCAGTACTTC
>-|TRBV5-6|-|TRBJ1-3
CASSLQGPGNTIYF
TGTGCCAGCAGCTTACAGGGCCCTGGAAACACCATATATTTT
>-|TRBV12-1|-|TRBJ2-7
CASSPRTGRYEQYF
TGTGCCAGCAGCCCTAGGACAGGTCGCTACGAGCAGTACTTC
>-|TRBV6-5|-|TRBJ2-7
CASRPRGRGSYEQYF
TGTGCCAGCAGGCCTCGGGGCAGGGGCTCTTACGAGCAGTACTTC
>-|TRBV12-3/TRBV12-4|TRBD1|TRBJ1-5
CASSGQGNQPQHF
TGTGCCAGCAGTGGACAGGGCAATCAGCCCCAGCATTTT
>once|TRBV24-1|TRBD1|TRBJ2-1
CATSGWVRGQGSNEQFF
TGTGCCACCAGTGGTTGGGTTAGGGGACAGGGGTCCAATGAGCAGTTCTTC
>-|TRBV29-1|-|TRBJ1-1
CSVRSGGSGAEAFF
TGCAGCGTCCGTTCCGGGGGAAGTGGGGCTGAAGCTTTCTTT
>-|TRBV6-4|-|TRBJ2-3
CASSELLGTDTQYF
TGTGCCAGCAGTGAACTTCTAGGCACAGATACGCAGTATTTT
>-|TRBV3-1/TRBV3-2|TRBD2|TRBJ2-1
CASSQKTPTSGGDNEQFF
TGTGCCAGCAGCCAAAAGACCCCCACTAGCGGGGGGGACAATGAGCAGTTCTTC
>-|TRBV5-1|TRBD2|TRBJ2-3
CASSSLRDRAGGGSDTQYF
TGCGCCAGCAGCTCGCTTCGGGACAGAGCGGGAGGCGGGTCAGATACGCAGTATTTT
>-|TRBV4-3|TRBD2|TRBJ2-1
CASSQDLAGLDEQFF
TGCGCCAGCAGCCAAGATCTAGCGGGATTGGATGAGCAGTTCTTC
>-|TRBV7-3|-|TRBJ2-5
CASSTRVQETQYF
TGTGCCAGCAGCACGAGGGTTCAAGAGACCCAGTACTTC
>-|TRBV7-9|-|TRBJ2-5
CASSPGGPQEETQYF
TGTGCCAGCAGCCCCGGGGGTCCCCAGGAGGAGACCCAGTACTTC
>-|TRBV7-8|TRBD2|TRBJ2-7
CASTQIGSGTQQYF
TGTGCCAGCACCCAGATCGGTAGCGGGACCCAGCAGTACTTC
>-|TRBV18|-|TRBJ1-4
CASSRDKGNEKLFF
TGTGCCAGCTCTCGGGACAAGGGTAATGAAAAACTGTTTTTT
>-|TRBV6-2/TRBV6-3|-|TRBJ1-1
CASSYPPRRTEAFF
TGTGCCAGCAGTTACCCTCCCCGCAGGACTGAAGCTTTCTTT
>-|TRBV15|TRBD1|TRBJ2-2
CATSRDRAAGELFF
TGTGCCACCAGCAGGGACAGGGCGGCCGGGGAGCTGTTTTTT
>-|TRBV4-1|TRBD2|TRBJ2-1
CASSQESSGGYNEQFF
TGCGCCAGCAGCCAAGAGTCCAGCGGGGGGTACAATGAGCAGTTCTTC
>-|TRBV9|TRBD1|TRBJ1-6
CASSAGTGGFSGSPLHF
TGTGCCAGCAGCGCCGGGACAGGGGGTTTTAGCGGTTCACCCCTCCACTTT
>-|TRBV6-5|-|TRBJ1-4
CASSYKGWANEKLFF
TGTGCCAGCAGTTACAAGGGGTGGGCGAATGAAAAACTGTTTTTT
>-|TRBV3-1/TRBV3-2|TRBD1|TRBJ1-4
CASSQDLFGQGDSEKLFF
TGTGCCAGCAGCCAGGATCTCTTTGGACAGGGGGATTCCGAAAAACTGTTTTTT
>-|TRBV19|-|TRBJ1-1
CASFRDTPVRDEAFF
TGTGCCAGCTTCCGGGACACTCCCGTAAGGGATGAGGCTTTCTTT
>-|TRBV29-1|TRBD1|TRBJ1-2
CSVVDRESHYGYTF
TGCAGCGTTGTGGACAGGGAGTCCCACTATGGCTACACCTTC
>few|TRBV5-4|-|TRBJ2-3
CASSLRLSQGYTDTQYF
TGTGCCAGCAGCTTGCGGCTATCCCAGGGGTATACAGATACGCAGTATTTT
>few|TRBV7-2|TRBD1|TRBJ1-1
CASSLVTGGTEAFF
TGTGCCAGCAGCTTAGTGACAGGGGGAACTGAAGCTTTCTTT
>-|TRBV7-2|-|TRBJ1-5
CASSYRVYQPQHF
TGTGCCAGCAGCTACCGAGTTTATCAGCCCCAGCATTTT
>-|TRBV9|-|TRBJ2-2
CASSAVTGLGTGELFF
TGTGCCAGCAGCGCTGTGACAGGCCTGGGCACCGGGGAGCTGTTTTTT
>once|TRBV28|-|TRBJ2-7
CASSLPTGWDEQYF
TGTGCCAGCAGTTTACCCACCGGGTGGGACGAGCAGTACTTC
>once|TRBV6-5|-|TRBJ1-2
CASRPLVAGVFGYTF
TGTGCCAGCAGGCCGTTGGTGGCAGGGGTTTTTGGCTACACCTTC
>-|TRBV9|TRBD2|TRBJ2-7
CASSVGLAGGRRYEQYF
TGTGCCAGCAGCGTAGGACTAGCGGGAGGGCGTCGGTACGAGCAGTACTTC
>-|TRBV12-5|-|TRBJ2-1
CASGLIYGIYNEQFF
TGTGCTAGTGGTTTAATTTACGGGATATACAATGAGCAGTTCTTC
>-|TRBV4-2|-|TRBJ2-1
CASSQSRGNEQFF
TGTGCCAGCAGCCAATCACGGGGCAATGAGCAGTTCTTC
>-|TRBV7-3|TRBD1|TRBJ1-6
CASSQNRGNGSPLHF
TGTGCCAGCAGCCAGAACAGGGGGAATGGGTCACCCCTCCACTTT
>-|TRBV21-1|-|TRBJ2-7
CASSLPSGGHEQYF
TGTGCCAGCAGCCTCCCCTCAGGGGGCCACGAGCAGTACTTC
>-|TRBV9|-|TRBJ2-5
CASSVGSGQQETQYF
TGTGCCAGCAGCGTAGGCTCTGGACAGCAAGAGACCCAGTACTTC
>-|TRBV9|TRBD1|TRBJ2-7
CASSPGDRPYEQYF
TGTGCCAGCAGCCCAGGGGACAGGCCCTACGAGCAGTACTTC
>-|TRBV2|-|TRBJ2-7
CASRWEAVNNIYEQYF
TGTGCCAGCAGGTGGGAGGCCGTTAATAATATCTACGAGCAGTACTTC
>-|TRBV24-1|-|TRBJ2-5
CATSDLGQGQETQYF
TGTGCCACCAGTGATTTGGGGCAGGGGCAAGAGACCCAGTACTTC
>-|TRBV13|TRBD1|TRBJ2-3
CASSRQGLATQYF
TGTGCCAGCAGCCGACAGGGTTTGGCTACGCAGTATTTT
>-|TRBV21-1|-|TRBJ1-2
CASSIKKVRGTNGYTF
TGTGCCAGCAGCATCAAGAAGGTACGGGGTACTAATGGCTACACCTTC
>-|TRBV7-2|TRBD2|TRBJ2-1
CASSLLREIYNEQFF
TGTGCCAGCAGCTTATTGCGGGAGATTTACAATGAGCAGTTCTTC
>-|TRBV11-2|TRBD1|TRBJ1-2
CASSLARGNGYTF
TGTGCCAGCAGCTTAGCCAGGGGGAATGGCTACACCTTC
>-|TRBV24-1|-|TRBJ2-3
CATGQGSTDTQYF
TGTGCCACCGGCCAGGGTAGTACAGATACGCAGTATTTT
>-|TRBV18|-|TRBJ2-4
CASSPAVQTAKNIQYF
TGTGCCAGCTCACCAGCGGTGCAGACAGCCAAAAACATTCAGTACTTC
>-|TRBV19|TRBD2|TRBJ2-1
CASSISGLASEQFF
TGTGCCAGTAGTATATCGGGACTAGCAAGTGAGCAGTTCTTC